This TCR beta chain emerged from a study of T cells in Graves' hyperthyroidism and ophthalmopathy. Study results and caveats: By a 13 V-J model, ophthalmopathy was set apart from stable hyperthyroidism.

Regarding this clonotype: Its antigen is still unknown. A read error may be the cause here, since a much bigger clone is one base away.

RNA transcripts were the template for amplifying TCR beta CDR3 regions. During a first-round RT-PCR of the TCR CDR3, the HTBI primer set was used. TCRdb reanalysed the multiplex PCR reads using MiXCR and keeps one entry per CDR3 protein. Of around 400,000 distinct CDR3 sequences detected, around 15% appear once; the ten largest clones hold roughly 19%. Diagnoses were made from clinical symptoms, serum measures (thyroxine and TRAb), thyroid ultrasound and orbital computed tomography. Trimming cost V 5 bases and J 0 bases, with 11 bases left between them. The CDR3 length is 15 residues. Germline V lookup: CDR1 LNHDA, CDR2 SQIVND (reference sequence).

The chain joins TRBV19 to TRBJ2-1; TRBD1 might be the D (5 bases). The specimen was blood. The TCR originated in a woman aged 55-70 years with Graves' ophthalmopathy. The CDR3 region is CASSPIGASYNEQFF. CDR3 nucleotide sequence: TGTGCCAGTAGTCCCATAGGGGCCTCCTACAATGAGCAGTTCTTC.